A selection of T cell receptor beta chains follows, all from one sample in a study of cytomegalovirus exposure and HLA in healthy donors. Clones were read by immunoSEQ multiplex PCR, and TCRdb kept only the in-frame ones, dropping some. The sample carries 250,000 to 350,000 clones, 75% to 90% recorded once. Sample: PBMCs. The receptors were sampled from a woman aged 18-29 years in good health and CMV-seronegative. The CDR3 runs from the conserved cysteine through the conserved F or W. A D gene is named only where the DNA matches it firmly. Clone size, where shown, is once, few, many, or a class for clones that have expanded.

v_gene,j_gene,abundance,d_gene,CDR3nt,CDR3aa
TRBV28,TRBJ2-2,.,.,TGTGCCGGACAGTGGGCGAACACCGGGGAGCTGTTTTTT,CAGQWANTGELFF
TRBV9,TRBJ2-3,.,TRBD2,TGTGCCAGCAGCGTAGATGGGAGGGCGGATGGCACAGATACGCAGTATTTT,CASSVDGRADGTDTQYF
TRBV5-6,TRBJ1-1,.,.,TGTGCCAGCAGCTCACAACGGAACACTGAAGCTTTCTTT,CASSSQRNTEAFF
TRBV27,TRBJ2-1,.,.,TGTGCCAGCAGTCTTTCCCAGGAGGGCTACAATGAGCAGTTCTTC,CASSLSQEGYNEQFF
TRBV5-6,TRBJ2-5,.,.,TGTGCCAGCAGCACCCTAGCAGGGGCACAAGAGACCCAGTACTTC,CASSTLAGAQETQYF
TRBV28,TRBJ1-5,.,.,TGTGCCAGCAGTAGGGGTAGCAATCAGCCCCAGCATTTT,CASSRGSNQPQHF
TRBV7-6,TRBJ1-1,.,.,TGTGCCAGCAGCTTAGGACACAACACTGAAGCTTTCTTT,CASSLGHNTEAFF
TRBV5-4,TRBJ2-7,.,TRBD2,TGTGCCAGCAGCTTTGGAGCGGGAGGGCCGTACGAGCAGTACTTC,CASSFGAGGPYEQYF
TRBV6-5,TRBJ1-2,few,.,TGTGCCAGCAGTTACTCGATTCAGGGCTATGGCTACACCTTC,CASSYSIQGYGYTF
TRBV28,TRBJ2-7,.,.,TGTGCCAGCAGTTTCCCAGGGTACGAGCAGTACTTC,CASSFPGYEQYF
TRBV9,TRBJ2-5,.,.,TGTGCCAGCAGCGTAGAGGGGCTAGGGCAAGAGACCCAGTACTTC,CASSVEGLGQETQYF
TRBV7-2,TRBJ2-3,.,.,TGTGCCAGCAGCTTAGTGTCGGCAGATACGCAGTATTTT,CASSLVSADTQYF
TRBV5-1,TRBJ2-7,.,.,TGCGCCAGCAGCTCGGCCCCACAGATACGTTACGAGCAGTACTTC,CASSSAPQIRYEQYF
TRBV4-3,TRBJ2-5,.,.,TGCGCCAGCAGCCAGACAGGATTACAAGAGACCCAGTACTTC,CASSQTGLQETQYF
TRBV19,TRBJ1-3,.,TRBD1,TGTGCCAGTAGTACCTACGGGACAGCGTTCTCTGGAAACACCATATATTTT,CASSTYGTAFSGNTIYF
TRBV5-1,TRBJ2-7,.,.,TGCGCCAGCAGCCAAAGCTCAGGGGATCACTACGAGCAGTACTTC,CASSQSSGDHYEQYF
TRBV6-5,TRBJ2-1,.,TRBD2,TGTGCCAGCAGTTACTCGGCTAGCGGCTACAATGAGCAGTTCTTC,CASSYSASGYNEQFF
TRBV27,TRBJ1-2,few,TRBD1,TGTGCCAGCAGTCCACTCACCTCCGGGACAGGGGGCCGCTATGGCTACACCTTC,CASSPLTSGTGGRYGYTF
TRBV1,TRBJ1-2,.,.,TGCACCAGCAGCCTGATACTTTTTGGGGAGGGCTACACCTTC,CTSSLILFGEGYTF
TRBV6-4,TRBJ2-1,.,.,TGTGCCAGCAGTGAGGGGAGCAGCAATGAGCAGTTCTTC,CASSEGSSNEQFF
TRBV6-5,TRBJ2-5,.,TRBD1,TGTGCCAGCAGTTACGGGACAGACCAAGAGACCCAGTACTTC,CASSYGTDQETQYF
TRBV6-6,TRBJ2-1,.,.,TGTGCCAGCAGTTACTTGGGACAAGAGCAGTTCTTC,CASSYLGQEQFF
TRBV2,TRBJ2-1,.,TRBD1,TGTGCCAGCAGTACAGGGGTAGAGCAGTTCTTC,CASSTGVEQFF
TRBV4-2,TRBJ1-2,.,.,TGTGCCAGCAGCCAAGTCGAACAGACTAACTATGGCTACACCTTC,CASSQVEQTNYGYTF
TRBV13,TRBJ2-7,.,TRBD2,TGTGCCAGCAGCCAAGAGACTAGCGGGAGATTCGACGAGCAGTACTTC,CASSQETSGRFDEQYF
TRBV5-6,TRBJ2-1,.,.,TGTGCCAGCACCTGGGGTCGACAGCCCATCAATGAGCAGTTCTTC,CASTWGRQPINEQFF
TRBV6-4,TRBJ2-2,.,.,TGTGCCAGCCAGGGGAACACCGGGGAGCTGTTTTTT,CASQGNTGELFF
TRBV27,TRBJ1-5,.,TRBD1,TGTGCCAGCAGCCCTAAGGGACAGGGGAATCAGCCCCAGCATTTT,CASSPKGQGNQPQHF
TRBV7-3,TRBJ1-2,.,TRBD1,TGTGCCAGCAGCTTAGGTCAGGGGGCTGGTGGCTACACCTTC,CASSLGQGAGGYTF
TRBV9,TRBJ2-5,.,TRBD1,TGTGCCAGCAGCCTCAGGGGGCAAGAGACCCAGTACTTC,CASSLRGQETQYF
TRBV6-5,TRBJ2-2,.,.,TGTGCCAGCAGAACTGTGACAGGACCCACCGGGGAGCTGTTTTTT,CASRTVTGPTGELFF
TRBV2,TRBJ2-7,.,.,TGTGCCAGCGGGAGCAGCCTCTACGAGCAGTACTTC,CASGSSLYEQYF
TRBV4-2,TRBJ1-2,.,.,TGTGCCAGCAGCCAAGACCCGGGACACACGTCCTATGGCTACACCTTC,CASSQDPGHTSYGYTF
TRBV5-4,TRBJ1-3,.,TRBD1,TGTGCCAGCAGCCACGGCGGCGACAGGGCTGGAAACACCATATATTTT,CASSHGGDRAGNTIYF
TRBV2,TRBJ2-4,once,TRBD2,TGTGCCAGCAGCCGATCGGGGCACGGGGGGGCCAAAAACATTCAGTACTTC,CASSRSGHGGAKNIQYF
TRBV28,TRBJ2-3,.,.,TGTGCCAGCGGACATATAGGAGATACGCAGTATTTT,CASGHIGDTQYF
TRBV5-1,TRBJ2-7,few,TRBD1,TGCGCCAGCAGCTCCGGACAGGGGGCAGAAGAGCAGTACTTC,CASSSGQGAEEQYF
TRBV6-5,TRBJ1-2,.,.,TGTGCCAGCAGTTCTCGGGGAGGCCTATTTGGCTACACCTTC,CASSSRGGLFGYTF
TRBV7-2,TRBJ1-2,.,.,TGTGCCAGCAGCTTACAGAACTATGGCTACACCTTC,CASSLQNYGYTF
TRBV15,TRBJ1-4,.,.,TGTGCCACCAGCAGAACTACCACAGGAAATGAAAAACTGTTTTTT,CATSRTTTGNEKLFF
TRBV19,TRBJ2-7,.,TRBD2,TGTGCCAGTAGTATAGGAAGCGGGAGGGCCAAGTCAGTCTCCGAGCAGTACTTC,CASSIGSGRAKSVSEQYF
TRBV10-3,TRBJ1-5,.,.,TGTGCCATCAGTGGTCGCGAAGGGGGCAATCAGCCCCAGCATTTT,CAISGREGGNQPQHF